Each of the 25 T cell receptor beta chains below was sequenced from the same sample in a study of shared clonotypes between healthy human individuals. Using immunoSEQ multiplex PCR, the repertoire was profiled, and TCRdb retains in-frame clones only, with some absent. This sample has about 680,000 clones, with approximately 79% found just once. The sample was memory CD4+ T cells sorted from blood. Stated subset: CD45RA-negative fraction. The receptor set was obtained from a young woman in good health.

The V gene is TRBV6-5, the J gene TRBJ2-1, with TRBD2 identical over 7 bases. Germline CDR1 MNHEY, CDR2 SVGAGI. The V gene end was trimmed by 0 bases and the J gene end by 6 bases; junction bases not matched to a gene: 8. The CDR3 runs to 16 residues. The CDR3: CASSYSTSLAGNEQFF. The CDR3 nucleotides read TGTGCCAGCAGTTACTCGACTAGCCTCGCGGGCAATGAGCAGTTCTTC.

This clone was picked up one time. The rearrangement links TRBV19 to TRBJ1-2, with D possibly being TRBD1 (5 bases). CDR1 and CDR2 from the germline V gene are LNHDA and SQIVND (reference sequence). With 5 bases removed from V and 6 bases from J, the gap between germline ends came to 16 bases. The CDR3 length is 14 residues. The CDR3 DNA follows: TGTGCCAGTAGTCCCCCCGACAGAGACCATGGCTACACCTTC. It is translated as CASSPPDRDHGYTF.

This chain links TRBV10-3 with TRBJ1-5; no definite D call. This CDR3 spans 12 amino acids. The ends were cut back, 6 bases at V and 3 bases at J, with 6 bases in the middle. Looked up from germline, CDR1 is ENHRY and CDR2 is SYGVKD. The CDR3 here is CAISQSNQPQHF. CDR3 nucleotide sequence: TGTGCCATCAGCCAGTCCAATCAGCCCCAGCATTTT.

This sequence joins TRBV15 and TRBJ1-3; possibly TRBD1 for D (6 bases). V was clipped by 5 bases and J by 0 bases, with 17 bases between them. The germline V gene encodes CDR1 LNHNV and CDR2 YYDKDF (reference sequence). This CDR3 region has 17 residues. In nucleotides, the CDR3 is TGTGCCACCAGCCTAGGGGGTATCGGAGACTCTGGAAACACCATATATTTT. Translating gives CATSLGGIGDSGNTIYF. The whole variable domain, filled in from reference TRBV15 and TRBJ1-3, reads DAMVIQNPRYQVTQFGKPVTLSCSQTLNHNVMYWYQQKSSQAPKLLFHYYDKDFNNEADTPDNFQSRRPNTSFCFLDIRSPGLGDTAMYLCATSLGGIGDSGNTIYFGEGSWLTVV.

The CDR3 loop reads CASSQGSGTGGPSSYNEQFF. CDR3 in DNA: TGCGCCAGCAGCCAGGGCTCCGGGACAGGGGGCCCCAGCTCCTACAATGAGCAGTTCTTC. V is TRBV4-1 and J is TRBJ2-1; 12 nucleotides agree with TRBD1. Germline CDR1 and CDR2: MGHRA and YSYEKL. The CDR3 is made up of 20 amino acids. The J segment lost 0 bases and the V segment lost 3 bases, leaving 12 bases of the junction unmatched.

The genes are TRBV2 and TRBJ1-4; D call uncertain. CDR3 length: 16 amino acids. Deletions cut 8 bases from V and 3 bases from J, with 19 bases between. Germline CDR1 reads SNHLY; CDR2 reads FYNNEI. CDR3 nucleotides: TGTGCCAGCTTATCGGTTCTAGGGCCGGCTAATGAAAAACTGTTTTTT. It specifies CASLSVLGPANEKLFF.

The chain is built from TRBV6-1 and TRBJ1-2; D is undetermined. V was trimmed by 5 bases and J by 8 bases, leaving 15 bases between them. Germline CDR1 is MNHNS and CDR2 is SASEGT. This CDR3 comprises 13 residues. The CDR3 nucleotides read TGTGCCAGCAGTCCCGGACTCAGAAGGGGCTACACCTTC. Protein product: CASSPGLRRGYTF.

The chain joins TRBV7-9 to TRBJ2-1; 7 bases align to TRBD1. In germline, CDR1 is SEHNR, CDR2 FQNEAQ (reference sequence). The V and J ends lost 7 bases and 12 bases, in that order; junction bases with no gene match: 9. The CDR3 is 12 amino acids. The CDR3 nucleotides read TGTGCCAGCAACCAGAACCGGGACAGGCAGTTCTTC. As protein: CASNQNRDRQFF.

The rearrangement links TRBV25-1 to TRBJ2-1, with TRBD1 matching 7 bases. From germline, CDR1 is MGHDK and CDR2 SYGVNS. There are 16 residues in the CDR3. V was pared by 7 bases and J by 5 bases, with 14 bases of the junction left unmatched. The CDR3 coding sequence is TGTGCCAGCAACGGAAGTGGGGACAGTGACAACAATGAGCAGTTCTTC. This gives the protein CASNGSGDSDNNEQFF.

The genes are TRBV27 and TRBJ2-3; the match to TRBD2 covers 9 bases. CDR1 and CDR2 (germline): MNHEY, SMNVEV (reference sequence). After removal of 5 bases from V and 0 bases from J, the junction contained 12 bases not matched to a gene. This CDR3 is 18 amino acids long. CDR3 sequence: CASSPLTLAGRSTDTQYF. DNA for the CDR3: TGTGCCAGCAGTCCCCTTACGCTAGCGGGGCGTAGCACAGATACGCAGTATTTT.

The chain has TRBV4-1 and TRBJ2-7; D gene uncertain. CDR1 and CDR2 from the germline V gene are MGHRA and YSYEKL. The CDR3 runs 14 residues. The V and J ends lost 1 base and 2 bases respectively, with 9 bases between them. The CDR3 DNA reads as TGCGCCAGCAGCCAAGGACGGTTAGCCTACGAGCAGTACTTC. This encodes CASSQGRLAYEQYF.

This clone was recorded a few times. This specimen includes other DNA sequences encoding the same CDR3. The chain couples TRBV30 to TRBJ2-5; 8 nucleotides agree with TRBD1. J gave up 5 bases and V 0 bases, and 5 bases lay outside the gene matches. Germline CDR1 and CDR2: GTSNPN and SVGIG (reference sequence). CDR3 size: 14 residues. The CDR3 region is CAWSVLAGGETQYF. CDR3 in DNA: TGTGCCTGGAGTGTACTGGCAGGGGGCGAGACCCAGTACTTC.

This chain connects TRBV7-9 to TRBJ2-2, with a tentative D call TRBD2 (5 bases). With 2 bases removed from V and 6 bases from J, the gap between germline ends came to 16 bases. This CDR3 has 16 amino acids. Germline V gives CDR1 SEHNR, CDR2 FQNEAQ (reference sequence). The CDR3 spells CASSLSRSAGAGELFF. CDR3 bases: TGTGCCAGCAGCTTAAGCAGGTCCGCCGGGGCCGGGGAGCTGTTTTTT.

This chain joins TRBV15 and TRBJ1-5; no clear D gene. Trimming took 5 bases from V and 0 from J, leaving 11 bases between them. Germline V CDR1 and CDR2: LNHNV, YYDKDF (reference sequence). The CDR3 is made up of 15 amino acids. The CDR3 loop is CATSSFGDSNQPQHF. The DNA of the CDR3 is TGTGCCACCAGCTCCTTTGGGGATAGCAATCAGCCCCAGCATTTT.

The V gene is TRBV5-6, the J gene TRBJ2-5; 15 bases agree with TRBD2. Per germline, CDR1 SGHDT and CDR2 YYEEEE. There are 17 residues in the CDR3. Trimming took 0 bases from V and 7 from J; bases not matched to a gene: 7. The CDR3 DNA follows: TGTGCCAGCAGCTTGGAATGGACTAGCGGGAGGGCTGGGACCCAGTACTTC. It codes for CASSLEWTSGRAGTQYF.

About this clone itself: Within the sample, other DNA sequences also encode this same CDR3. The chain is built from TRBV10-3 and TRBJ1-5, with D possibly being TRBD1 (6 bases). The germline CDR1 and CDR2 sequences are ENHRY and SYGVKD. The CDR3 has 13 residues. Deletions cut 6 bases from V and 7 bases from J, with 13 bases between. The CDR3 DNA follows: TGTGCCATCAGCCCGGGACACAACCAGCCCCAGCATTTT. Residues: CAISPGHNQPQHF.

Comments on this clone: The same CDR3 can be traced to other DNA sequences in this sample. The rearrangement uses TRBV20-1 and TRBJ1-2; the D is unclear. The V and J ends lost 1 base and 6 bases respectively, with 6 bases between them. CDR1 DFQATT and CDR2 SNEGSKA come from the germline V gene (reference sequence). This CDR3 has 11 amino acids. The DNA of the CDR3 is TGCAGTGCTAGAGGAAGGGATGGCTACACCTTC. This encodes CSARGRDGYTF.

This clone was counted between two and nine times. The J gene is TRBJ2-7, the V gene TRBV28, with unresolved D. Trimming shortened V by 3 bases and J by 4 bases, and 10 bases separated the two germline ends. From germline, CDR1 is MDHEN and CDR2 SYDVKM. The CDR3 spans 13 residues. CDR3 DNA sequence: TGTGCCAGCAGTTTTCAAACTTCATACGAGCAGTACTTC. This gives the protein CASSFQTSYEQYF. The whole variable domain, remainder taken from reference TRBV28 and TRBJ2-7, is DVKVTQSSRYLVKRTGEKVFLECVQDMDHENMFWYRQDPGLGLRLIYFSYDVKMKEKGDIPEGYSVSREKKERFSLILESASTNQTSMYLCASSFQTSYEQYFGPGTRLTVT.

Written as DNA, the CDR3 is TGTGCCAGCAGCTTTGCCGGGGCCAATGAGCAGTTCTTC. Translating gives CASSFAGANEQFF. The chain carries TRBV11-2 and TRBJ2-1; D tentatively reads TRBD1 or TRBD2 (5 bases each). CDR1 SGHAT and CDR2 FQNNGV come from the germline V gene. V was cut by 3 bases and J by 6 bases, with 9 bases left in between. This CDR3 contains 13 residues.

This chain joins TRBV7-6 and TRBJ2-5; D is possibly TRBD2 (6 bases). V lost 5 bases to trimming and J lost 5 bases, with 15 bases between them. This CDR3 contains 14 residues. Germline CDR1 reads SGHVS; CDR2 reads FNYEAQ. DNA of the CDR3: TGTGCCAGCAGCCTCGCGGGGCAGAGGGAGACCCAGTACTTC. Translation: CASSLAGQRETQYF. Together with reference TRBV7-6 and TRBJ2-5, the CDR3 gives the full variable domain: GAGVSQSPRYKVTKRGQDVALRCDPISGHVSLYWYRQALGQGPEFLTYFNYEAQQDKSGLPNDRFSAERPEGSISTLTIQRTEQRDSAMYRCASSLAGQRETQYFGPGTRLLVL.

The chain couples TRBV21-1 to TRBJ2-7; no DNA check was done on the table's D call, TRBD2. TRBV21-1 is labeled a pseudogene. The CDR3 length is 15 residues. The CDR3 protein is CASRLVTSMEELVYF. Written as DNA, the CDR3 is TGTGCCAGCAGACTCGTGACTAGCATGGAGGAGCTGGTGTACTTC.

The rearrangement links TRBV7-8 to TRBJ1-1; D is perhaps TRBD1 (6 bases). Deletions cut 1 base from V and 3 bases from J, with 15 bases between. Germline V gene data show CDR1 as SGHVS and CDR2 as FQNEAQ. CDR3 length equals 16 residues. In nucleotides, the CDR3 is TGTGCCAGCAGCTTAGATGGGGGGCTGGTGCACACTGAAGCTTTCTTT. This sequence encodes CASSLDGGLVHTEAFF.

The gene calls are TRBV2 and TRBJ1-1; 12 bases map to TRBD1. The V and J ends lost 2 bases and 5 bases, in that order; junction bases with no gene match: 6. The V gene's germline CDR1 is SNHLY and CDR2 FYNNEI. CDR3 length: 16 residues. The CDR3 bases are TGTGCCAGCAGTGAATTGGGACAGGGGGCTGGAACTGAAGCTTTCTTT. It yields the protein CASSELGQGAGTEAFF.

The chain has TRBV11-2 and TRBJ1-1; no clear D. Trimming pared 0 bases from V and 5 bases from J, leaving 7 bases between. This CDR3 spans 13 amino acids. Germline CDR1 is SGHAT and CDR2 is FQNNGV. For the CDR3, the DNA is TGTGCCAGCAGCTTAGAAGGAGGTACTGAAGCTTTCTTT. Translation: CASSLEGGTEAFF.

The chain links TRBV20-1 to TRBJ1-4; a weak D match, TRBD1 (6 bases). Trimming shortened V by 6 bases and J by 8 bases, and 10 bases separated the two germline ends. Germline-derived CDR1 and CDR2 are DFQATT and SNEGSKA (reference sequence). This CDR3 region has 11 residues. CDR3 sequence: CSAPQGEKLFF. As DNA, the CDR3 is TGCAGTGCACCACAGGGAGAAAAACTGTTTTTT.